This T cell receptor beta chain was documented in a study of T-cell reconstitution after alpha-beta-depleted transplantation in children. Per the germline V gene, CDR1 is SGHRS and CDR2 is YFSETQ. The V and J ends lost 5 bases and 4 bases respectively, with 16 bases between them. The CDR3 contains 15 residues. Using unique molecular identifiers, the investigators prepared the TCRbeta library. TCRdb passed the PCR reads through MiXCR, listing each CDR3 protein once. The repertoire holds 490,000 or so distinct CDR3 sequences, with around an eighth as singletons. A few counts support this clonotype. V and J are TRBV5-1 and TRBJ2-1; perhaps TRBD2 as D (5 bases). Sequenced material: PBMCs from the stem cell graft donor, taken from the stem cell graft. The source of this sequence is a human donor who donated a stem cell graft to a child with combined immunodeficiency. CDR3 coding DNA: TGCGCCAGCAGGGCCCGGACGGACTCTTACAATGAGCAGTTCTTC. It translates to CASRARTDSYNEQFF. Looking up the rest from reference TRBV5-1 and TRBJ2-1 gives the full variable domain: KAGVTQTPRYLIKTRGQQVTLSCSPISGHRSVSWYQQTPGQGLQFLFEYFSETQRNKGNFPGRFSGRQFSNSRSEMNVSTLELGDSALYLCASRARTDSYNEQFFGPGTRLTVL.